This T cell receptor beta chain stems from a study of shared clonotypes between healthy human individuals. Overall study: Every donor yielded three CD4 naive, three CD4 memory, two CD8 naive and one CD8 memory plate.

Comments on this clone: Its matching antigen is unknown. Other DNA sequences in this specimen translate into the identical CDR3.

This CDR3 has 12 amino acids. Germline assignment: CDR1 SEHNR and CDR2 FQNEAQ (reference sequence). The V end was cut by 0 bases, the J end by 7 bases, with 4 bases between. How the authors handled the data: ImmunoSEQ yielded junction-only sequences lacking quality scores, so filtering differed. Here immunoSEQ multiplex PCR was the method, and the copy in TCRdb shows in-frame clones only, minus some. D and trimming come from the DNA, and the V and J calls and clone size come from that table. Of some 580,000 clones in the sample, roughly 98% were seen once. Findings and caveats of the study: Of the naive CD4 clonotypes, around 4.7% were shared across several donors.

CD8 cells classed as naive were CD45RO-negative and positively selected for CCR7, excluding terminally differentiated effector memory CD45RA+ cells. Healthy HIV-negative adults with no recent acute infections or vaccinations were recruited as donors. The sample was naive CD8+ T cells sorted from blood. The clonotype was recovered from a man aged 25 to 40 in good health. The chain carries TRBV7-9 and TRBJ2-1; no reliable D call. The CDR3 DNA reads as TGTGCCAGCAGCTTAGCACCTAATGAGCAGTTCTTC. Translation gives CASSLAPNEQFF.